This record concerns one TCR beta chain sequence. The protocol was immunoSEQ multiplex PCR, while the TCRdb copy is restricted to in-frame clones and leaves out a portion. The table has under 200,000 clones, around 90% seen once. These data come from a study of control samples from healthy donors and cancer patients. V lost 1 base, J lost 2 bases, and 9 bases lay in between. Germline lookup yields CDR1 SGHVS and CDR2 FQNEAQ. This CDR3 has 15 residues. Material for sequencing was blood. The chain carries TRBV7-8 and TRBJ1-3; D unclear. The sequence was obtained from a young woman in good health. DNA for the CDR3: TGTGCCAGCAGCTTAGGCAGGTCCACTGGAAACACCATATATTTT. This codes for CASSLGRSTGNTIYF.